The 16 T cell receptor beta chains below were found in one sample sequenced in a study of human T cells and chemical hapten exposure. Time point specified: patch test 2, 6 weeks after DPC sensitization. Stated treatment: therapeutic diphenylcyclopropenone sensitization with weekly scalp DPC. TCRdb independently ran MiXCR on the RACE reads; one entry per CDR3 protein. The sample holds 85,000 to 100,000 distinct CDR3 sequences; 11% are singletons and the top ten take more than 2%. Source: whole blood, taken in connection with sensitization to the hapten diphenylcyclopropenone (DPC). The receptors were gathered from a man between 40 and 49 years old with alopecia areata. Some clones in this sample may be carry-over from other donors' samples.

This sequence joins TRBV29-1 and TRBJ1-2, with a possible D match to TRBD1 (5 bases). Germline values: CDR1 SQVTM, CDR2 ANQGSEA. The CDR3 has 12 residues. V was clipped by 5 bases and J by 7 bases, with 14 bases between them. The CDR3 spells CSVTLVRVGYTF. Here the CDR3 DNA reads TGCAGCGTTACTCTTGTCAGGGTTGGCTACACCTTC.

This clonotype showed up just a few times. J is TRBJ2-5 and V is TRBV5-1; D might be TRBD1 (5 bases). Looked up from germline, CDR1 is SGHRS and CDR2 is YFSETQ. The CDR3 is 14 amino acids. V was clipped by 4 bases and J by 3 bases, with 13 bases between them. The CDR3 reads CASSPWGEKETQYF. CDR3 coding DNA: TGCGCCAGCAGCCCATGGGGCGAGAAAGAGACCCAGTACTTC.

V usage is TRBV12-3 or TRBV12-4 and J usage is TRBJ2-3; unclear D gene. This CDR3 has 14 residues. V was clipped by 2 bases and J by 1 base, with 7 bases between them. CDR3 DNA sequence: TGTGCCAGCAGTTTAACCGTCGGCACAGATACGCAGTATTTT. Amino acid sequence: CASSLTVGTDTQYF.

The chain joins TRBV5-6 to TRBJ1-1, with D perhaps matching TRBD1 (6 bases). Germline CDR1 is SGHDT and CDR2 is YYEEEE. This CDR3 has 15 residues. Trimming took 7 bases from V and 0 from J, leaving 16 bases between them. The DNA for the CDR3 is TGTGCCAGCGCAAGAATGGACAGCCTGAACACTGAAGCTTTCTTT. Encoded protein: CASARMDSLNTEAFF.

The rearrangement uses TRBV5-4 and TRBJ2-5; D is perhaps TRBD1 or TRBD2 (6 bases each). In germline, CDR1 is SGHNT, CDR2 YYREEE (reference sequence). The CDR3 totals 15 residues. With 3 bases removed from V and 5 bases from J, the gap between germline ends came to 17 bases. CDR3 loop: CASSSGQGRMETQYF. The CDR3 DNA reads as TGTGCCAGCAGCTCGGGACAAGGGAGGATGGAGACCCAGTACTTC.

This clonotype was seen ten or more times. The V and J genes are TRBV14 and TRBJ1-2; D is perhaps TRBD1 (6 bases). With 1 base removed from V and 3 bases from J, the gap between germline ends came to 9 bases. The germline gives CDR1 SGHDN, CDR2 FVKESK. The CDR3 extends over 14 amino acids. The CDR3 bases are TGTGCCAGCAGCCAAGGTTGGACAGACTATGGCTACACCTTC. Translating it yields CASSQGWTDYGYTF.

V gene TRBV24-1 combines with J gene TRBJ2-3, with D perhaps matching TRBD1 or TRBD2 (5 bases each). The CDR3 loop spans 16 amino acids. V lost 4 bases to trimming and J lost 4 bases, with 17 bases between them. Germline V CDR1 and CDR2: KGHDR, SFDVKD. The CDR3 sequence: CATSEPGPLGADTQYF. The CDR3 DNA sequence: TGTGCCACCAGTGAGCCCGGACCGTTGGGGGCAGATACGCAGTATTTT.

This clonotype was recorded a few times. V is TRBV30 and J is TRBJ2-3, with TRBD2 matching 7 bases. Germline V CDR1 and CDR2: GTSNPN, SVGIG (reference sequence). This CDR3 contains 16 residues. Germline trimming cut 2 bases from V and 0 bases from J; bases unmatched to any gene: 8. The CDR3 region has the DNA TGTGCCTGGAGTCTTTTGCTAGCGGCCAGCACAGATACGCAGTATTTT. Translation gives CAWSLLLAASTDTQYF.

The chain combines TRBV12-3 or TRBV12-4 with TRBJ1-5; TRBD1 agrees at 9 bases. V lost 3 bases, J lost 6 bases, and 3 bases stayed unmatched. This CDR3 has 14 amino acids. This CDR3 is CASSFTGGGQPQHF. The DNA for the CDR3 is TGTGCCAGCAGTTTCACAGGGGGCGGTCAGCCCCAGCATTTT.

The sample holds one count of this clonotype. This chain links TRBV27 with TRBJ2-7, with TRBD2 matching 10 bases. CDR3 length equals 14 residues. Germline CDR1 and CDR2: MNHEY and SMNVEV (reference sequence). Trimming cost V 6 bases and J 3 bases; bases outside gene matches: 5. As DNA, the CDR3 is TGTGCCAGCAGGAAAGCGGGAGGGCACTACGAGCAGTACTTC. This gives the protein CASRKAGGHYEQYF.

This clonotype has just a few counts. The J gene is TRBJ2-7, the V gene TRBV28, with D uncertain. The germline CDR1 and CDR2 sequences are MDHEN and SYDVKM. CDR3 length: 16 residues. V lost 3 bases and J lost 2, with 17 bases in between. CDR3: CASSLGRQNTPYEQYV. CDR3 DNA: TGTGCCAGCAGTTTGGGTAGACAAAACACTCCCTACGAGCAGTACGTC.

The CDR3 nucleotides are TGCAGCGTGCCTCTGAAAGTGGGGACCACCGAGCAGTACGTC. Translation gives CSVPLKVGTTEQYV. The chain joins TRBV29-1 to TRBJ2-7; D may correspond to TRBD1 or TRBD2 (5 bases each). Trimming cost V 6 bases and J 6 bases, with 21 bases left between them. Germline CDR1 and CDR2: SQVTM and ANQGSEA. The CDR3 consists of 14 residues.

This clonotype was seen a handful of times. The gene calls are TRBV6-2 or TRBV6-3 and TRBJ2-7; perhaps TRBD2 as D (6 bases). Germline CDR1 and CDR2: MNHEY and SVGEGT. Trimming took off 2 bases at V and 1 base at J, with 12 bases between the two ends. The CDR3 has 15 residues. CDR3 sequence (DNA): TGTGCCAGCAGTTACATGCGGGGTAATTCCTACGAGCAGTACTTC. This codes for CASSYMRGNSYEQYF.

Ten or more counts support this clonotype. The DNA of the CDR3 is TGTGCCACAGAAACAGGGGGGGGTGGTGGCACTGAAGCTTTCTTT. Translating gives CATETGGGGGTEAFF. This sequence joins TRBV6-6 and TRBJ1-1; 8 positions match TRBD1. CDR3 length equals 15 residues. V lost 10 bases, J lost 4 bases, and 14 bases stayed unmatched. Germline CDR1 MNHNY, CDR2 SVGAGI (reference sequence).

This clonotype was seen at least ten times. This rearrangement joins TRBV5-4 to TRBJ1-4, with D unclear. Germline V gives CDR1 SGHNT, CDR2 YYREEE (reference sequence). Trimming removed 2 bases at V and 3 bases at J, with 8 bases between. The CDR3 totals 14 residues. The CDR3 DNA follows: TGTGCCAGCAGCTTTGTCCCGGCTAATGAAAAACTGTTTTTT. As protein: CASSFVPANEKLFF.

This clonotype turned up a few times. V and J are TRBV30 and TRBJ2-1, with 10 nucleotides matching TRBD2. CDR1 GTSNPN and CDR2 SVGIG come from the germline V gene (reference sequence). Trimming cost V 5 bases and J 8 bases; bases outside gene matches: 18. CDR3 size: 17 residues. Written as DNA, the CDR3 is TGTGCCTGGGGCGACGGTAGCGGGGGGACAATGGGGTATGAGCAGTTCTTC. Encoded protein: CAWGDGSGGTMGYEQFF.